This TCR beta chain was captured by sequencing in a study of blood T cell repertoires in COVID-19. Background on the study: The study drew acute and convalescent COVID-19 samples from the United States, Italy and Spain.

Libraries were prepared by immunoSEQ multiplex PCR; TCRdb keeps only in-frame clonotypes and omits some of them. Among nearly 35,000 clones listed, more than 75% were seen once. The CDR3 consists of 15 residues. Germline V gene sequence: CDR1 ENHRY, CDR2 SYGVKD. V was trimmed by 0 bases and J by 4 bases, leaving 10 bases between them. The sample comprised peripheral blood. This TCR was recovered from a man between 65 and 85 years old with acute or convalescent COVID-19. This chain joins TRBV10-3 and TRBJ1-5; no definite D call. The CDR3 is CAISESNGLNQPQHF. The CDR3 nucleotides read TGTGCCATCAGTGAGTCGAACGGACTTAATCAGCCCCAGCATTTT.